The 17 T cell receptor beta chains in this list originate from one sample, sequenced in a study of blood T cell repertoires in COVID-19. Using immunoSEQ multiplex PCR, the repertoire was profiled, and TCRdb retains in-frame clones only, with some absent. Among around 280,000 clones listed, about 86% were seen once. Sequencing input: peripheral blood. The receptors were gathered from a young woman who had recovered from COVID-19.

The V gene is TRBV5-1, the J gene TRBJ2-7; 9 bases match TRBD1. V lost 4 bases to trimming and J lost 4 bases; unmatched junction nucleotides: 12. The germline gives CDR1 SGHRS, CDR2 YFSETQ. The length of the CDR3 is 16 residues. In DNA form, the CDR3 reads TGCGCCAGCAGCCCGCTTGGGACAGGGTTCGTTTACGAGCAGTACTTC. It encodes CASSPLGTGFVYEQYF.

The J gene is TRBJ2-1, the V gene TRBV2, with 7 bases matching TRBD1. Germline values: CDR1 SNHLY, CDR2 FYNNEI. After removal of 5 bases from V and 2 bases from J, the junction contained 6 bases not matched to a gene. CDR3 size: 15 residues. As DNA, the CDR3 is TGTGCCAGCAGTCGAGACAGGGCCCCCTACAATGAGCAGTTCTTC. Translation gives CASSRDRAPYNEQFF.

The chain has TRBV6-4 and TRBJ1-2; D is possibly TRBD1 (5 bases). This CDR3 region has 14 residues. V lost 6 bases, J lost 1 base, and 12 bases lay in between. Germline V gene sequence: CDR1 MRHNA, CDR2 SNTAGT. CDR3 DNA: TGTGCCAGCAGACAGGACGCTTTTAACTATGGCTACACCTTC. It is translated as CASRQDAFNYGYTF.

The chain combines TRBV6-2 or TRBV6-3 with TRBJ2-1; the D gene is possibly TRBD2 (6 bases). CDR1 is MNHEY, CDR2 SVGEGT, per germline. CDR3 length: 13 residues. V lost 1 base and J 8 bases, leaving 9 bases between the germline ends. The DNA for the CDR3 is TGTGCCAGCAGTTACTACGGGACTCATGAGCAGTTCTTC. Its protein is CASSYYGTHEQFF.

The chain is built from TRBV9 and TRBJ1-2; tentative D call: TRBD1 (6 bases). The CDR3 sequence is 15 residues long. The V and J ends lost 3 bases and 8 bases respectively, with 20 bases between them. Per germline, CDR1 SGDLS and CDR2 YYNGEE. The CDR3 nucleotides are TGTGCCAGCAGCGCCCAACCAACAGGGCTGAACGGCTACACCTTC. It is translated as CASSAQPTGLNGYTF.

The chain has TRBV5-6 and TRBJ2-1; 12 bases agree with TRBD2. This CDR3 is 19 amino acids long. Germline trimming cut 0 bases from V and 1 base from J; bases unmatched to any gene: 8. Germline CDR1 and CDR2: SGHDT and YYEEEE. The chain's CDR3 is CASSLVWLAGGGSYNEQFF. The CDR3 DNA reads TGTGCCAGCAGCTTGGTCTGGCTAGCGGGAGGGGGGTCCTACAATGAGCAGTTCTTC.

This clone has only one observation. The chain links TRBV4-1 to TRBJ1-5; D gene unclear. The CDR3 spans 14 residues. Trimming removed 2 bases at V and 6 bases at J, with 11 bases between. In germline, CDR1 is MGHRA, CDR2 YSYEKL. The CDR3 loop reads CASSQFEGAQPQHF. CDR3 DNA sequence: TGCGCCAGCAGCCAATTCGAGGGTGCTCAGCCCCAGCATTTT.

This rearrangement joins TRBV28 to TRBJ2-3; a weak D match, TRBD1 (6 bases). The CDR3 runs to 12 residues. The germline gives CDR1 MDHEN, CDR2 SYDVKM. Trimming took off 2 bases at V and 9 bases at J, with 9 bases between the two ends. The CDR3 protein is CASSLPGQTQYF. The CDR3 DNA reads as TGTGCCAGCAGTTTACCGGGACAAACGCAGTATTTT.

V usage is TRBV9 and J usage is TRBJ1-5, with D perhaps TRBD1 (5 bases). This CDR3 is built from 15 residues. V was cut by 4 bases and J by 3 bases, with 14 bases left in between. Germline values: CDR1 SGDLS, CDR2 YYNGEE. DNA of the CDR3: TGTGCCAGCAGCACAGGTGGGGTTACCAATCAGCCCCAGCATTTT. It is translated as CASSTGGVTNQPQHF.

The chain employs TRBV19 and TRBJ1-3, with D maybe TRBD1 (6 bases). This CDR3 contains 15 residues. V lost 10 bases and J 0 bases, leaving 16 bases between the germline ends. Germline CDR1 LNHDA, CDR2 SQIVND (reference sequence). CDR3 sequence (DNA): TGTGCCACCTGGGGGACATCAAGCTCTGGAAACACCATATATTTT. Amino acids: CATWGTSSSGNTIYF.

The genes are TRBV28 and TRBJ2-7; weak D call: TRBD1 (5 bases). The CDR3 contains 15 residues. Trimming left V 4 bases short and J 2 bases short, with 15 bases between. Per the germline V gene, CDR1 is MDHEN and CDR2 is SYDVKM. The CDR3 nucleotides are TGTGCCAGCAGTTCCGCTCAGGGTATGGCCTACGAGCAGTACTTC. This gives the protein CASSSAQGMAYEQYF.

The chain recombines TRBV24-1 with TRBJ2-5, with 10 bases identical to TRBD1. Germline assignment: CDR1 KGHDR and CDR2 SFDVKD. CDR3 length: 16 residues. Trimming took 4 bases from V and 3 from J; bases not matched to a gene: 7. The CDR3 loop is CATSDASGTGEETQYF. CDR3 nucleotides: TGTGCCACCAGTGACGCCTCCGGGACAGGGGAAGAGACCCAGTACTTC.

V and J are TRBV29-1 and TRBJ1-2, with D maybe TRBD1 (5 bases). Trimming took 1 base from V and 5 from J, leaving 14 bases between them. The CDR3 has 14 amino acids. Germline V lookup: CDR1 SQVTM, CDR2 ANQGSEA. In DNA, the CDR3 is TGCAGCGTTGAAGTGCCCAGGGCGGATTATGGCTACACCTTC. Amino acid sequence: CSVEVPRADYGYTF.

The chain couples TRBV2 to TRBJ2-3, with a tentative D call TRBD2 (7 bases). CDR3 size: 16 residues. V shed 6 bases and J shed 1 base, with 17 bases lying between them. CDR1 is SNHLY, CDR2 FYNNEI, per germline. This chain's CDR3 is CASSPGWGGGTDTQYF. The CDR3, as DNA: TGTGCCAGCAGCCCCGGGTGGGGGGGCGGCACAGATACGCAGTATTTT.

The chain couples TRBV24-1 to TRBJ2-1; D ambiguous. Per the germline V gene, CDR1 is KGHDR and CDR2 is SFDVKD. Trimming stripped 3 bases from V and 15 bases from J, with 11 bases between. The CDR3 has 11 amino acids. The CDR3 coding sequence is TGTGCCACCAGTGATGTCGGTTCGTGGTTCTTC. As protein: CATSDVGSWFF.

This sequence joins TRBV13 and TRBJ1-6; D perhaps matches TRBD1 (5 bases). With 1 base removed from V and 11 bases from J, the gap between germline ends came to 9 bases. The germline V gene encodes CDR1 PRHDT and CDR2 FYEKMQ (reference sequence). This CDR3 contains 13 residues. The CDR3 loop is CASSLAGKPPLHF. CDR3 sequence (DNA): TGTGCCAGCAGCTTAGCAGGGAAGCCACCCCTCCACTTT.

The V gene is TRBV10-3, the J gene TRBJ2-2; 8 nucleotides agree with TRBD1. Germline values: CDR1 ENHRY, CDR2 SYGVKD. The V and J ends lost 8 bases and 3 bases, in that order; junction bases with no gene match: 8. This CDR3 is 15 amino acids long. The CDR3 sequence is CAICKTGADTGELFF. CDR3 coding DNA: TGTGCCATCTGTAAGACAGGGGCGGACACCGGGGAGCTGTTTTTT.